This paragraph reports one TCR beta chain. What it binds is not known. The CDR3 is 13 residues long. CDR1 and CDR2 (germline): SEHNR, FQNEAQ (reference sequence). The V end was cut by 7 bases, the J end by 2 bases, with 11 bases between. Ineligible for inclusion were patients with other autoimmune diseases, uncontrolled infections, pregnancy or lactation. This sample is part of a study of Graves' ophthalmopathy and Graves' hyperthyroidism. Study outcomes and limitations: An 81.08% specificity and roughly 90% sensitivity were achieved by a 13-signature model that separated ophthalmopathy from stable hyperthyroidism.

Amplifying from RNA transcripts, the study obtained TCR beta CDR3 regions. An initial RT-PCR round employing HTBI primers preceded a second-round multiplex PCR. From the multiplex PCR reads, TCRdb called clonotypes with MiXCR, one entry per CDR3 protein. Of 170,000 or so distinct CDR3 sequences in the sample, 39% are singletons; the top ten hold nearly 9%. Source material: peripheral blood. The origin of this receptor is a man aged 25 to 40 with Graves' ophthalmopathy. V is TRBV7-9 and J is TRBJ2-5, with D tentatively TRBD2 (5 bases). CDR3 amino acids: CASTKREQETQYF. CDR3 in DNA: TGTGCCAGCACTAAGAGGGAGCAAGAGACCCAGTACTTC.